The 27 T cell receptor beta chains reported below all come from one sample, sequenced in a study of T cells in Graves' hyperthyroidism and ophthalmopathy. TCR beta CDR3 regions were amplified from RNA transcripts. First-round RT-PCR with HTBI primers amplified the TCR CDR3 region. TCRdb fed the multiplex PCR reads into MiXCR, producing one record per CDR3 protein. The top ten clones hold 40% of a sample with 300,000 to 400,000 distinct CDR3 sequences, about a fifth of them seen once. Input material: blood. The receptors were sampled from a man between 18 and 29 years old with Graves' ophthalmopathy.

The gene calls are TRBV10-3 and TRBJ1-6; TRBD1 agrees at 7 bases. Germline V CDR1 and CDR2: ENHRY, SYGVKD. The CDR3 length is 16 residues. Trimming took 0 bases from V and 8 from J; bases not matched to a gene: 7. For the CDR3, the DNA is TGTGCCATCAGTGAGTCCGGGGCCAGGGGGGATTCACCCCTCCACTTT. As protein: CAISESGARGDSPLHF.

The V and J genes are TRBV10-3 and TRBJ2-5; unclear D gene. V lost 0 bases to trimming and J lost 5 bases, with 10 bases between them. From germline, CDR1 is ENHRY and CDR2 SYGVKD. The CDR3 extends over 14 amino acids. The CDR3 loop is CAISESSFGETQYF. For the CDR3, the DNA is TGTGCCATCAGTGAGTCTAGTTTCGGCGAGACCCAGTACTTC.

CDR3 DNA sequence: TGTGCCAGTTGGAGGGACGGGGGGCTTGAAGCTTTCTTT. Protein sequence: CASWRDGGLEAFF. The chain uses TRBV2 and TRBJ1-1, with D perhaps TRBD1 (6 bases). CDR1 and CDR2 from the germline V gene are SNHLY and FYNNEI. Trimming removed 9 bases at V and 7 bases at J, with 18 bases between. There are 13 residues in the CDR3.

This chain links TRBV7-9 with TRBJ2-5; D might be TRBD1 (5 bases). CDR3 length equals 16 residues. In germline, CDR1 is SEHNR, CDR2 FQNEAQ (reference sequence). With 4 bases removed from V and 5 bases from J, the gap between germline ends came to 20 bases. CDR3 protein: CASSSLSPPGPETQYF. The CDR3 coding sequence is TGTGCCAGCAGCTCACTTAGCCCCCCAGGGCCGGAGACCCAGTACTTC.

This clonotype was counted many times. Written as DNA, the CDR3 is TGTGCCAGCAGTCTTCTCGACTTTCAAGAGACCCAGTACTTC. It translates to CASSLLDFQETQYF. This chain links TRBV6-1 with TRBJ2-5; no reliable D call. Germline CDR1 reads MNHNS; CDR2 reads SASEGT. The germline V and J ends were trimmed by 5 bases and 2 bases, with 12 bases remaining between them. There are 14 residues in the CDR3.

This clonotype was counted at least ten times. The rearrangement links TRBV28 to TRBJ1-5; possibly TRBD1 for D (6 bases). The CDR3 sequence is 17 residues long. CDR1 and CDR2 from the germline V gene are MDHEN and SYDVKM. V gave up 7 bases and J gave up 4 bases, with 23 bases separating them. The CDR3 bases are TGTGCCAGCATTAAAGGGCGGCAGGGTCAGGGGAATCAGCCCCAGCATTTT. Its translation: CASIKGRQGQGNQPQHF.

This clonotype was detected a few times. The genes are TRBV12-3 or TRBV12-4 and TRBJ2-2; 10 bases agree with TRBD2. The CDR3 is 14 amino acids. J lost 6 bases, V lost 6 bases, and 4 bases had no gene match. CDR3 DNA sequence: TGTGCCAGCAGCACCGGGACTAGCGCCGGGGAGCTGTTTTTT. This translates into CASSTGTSAGELFF.

The CDR3 DNA sequence: TGTGCCACCACCTCCCGGTTCGAGCAGTACTTC. Protein product: CATTSRFEQYF. The gene calls are TRBV24-1 and TRBJ2-7; no clear D gene. The CDR3 length is 11 residues. Trimming removed 8 bases from V and 6 bases from J, with 10 bases in between. The V gene's germline CDR1 is KGHDR and CDR2 SFDVKD.

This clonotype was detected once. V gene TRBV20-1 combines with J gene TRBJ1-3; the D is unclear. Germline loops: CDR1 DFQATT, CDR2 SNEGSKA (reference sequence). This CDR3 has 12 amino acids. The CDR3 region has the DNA TGCAATGCGCTGGACCCCTCCAACACCATATATTTT. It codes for CNALDPSNTIYF.

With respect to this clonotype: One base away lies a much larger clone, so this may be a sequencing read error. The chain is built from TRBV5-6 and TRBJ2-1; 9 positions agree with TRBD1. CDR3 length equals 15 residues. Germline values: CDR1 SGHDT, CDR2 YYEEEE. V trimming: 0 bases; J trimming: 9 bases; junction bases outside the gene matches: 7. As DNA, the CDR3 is TGTGCCAGCAGCTTGGTCGGGACAGGGACAAGTGAGCAGTTCTTC. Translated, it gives CASSLVGTGTSEQFF. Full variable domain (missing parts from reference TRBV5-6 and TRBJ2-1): DAGVTQSPTHLIKTRGQQVTLRCSPKSGHDTVSWYQQALGQGPQFIFQYYEEEERQRGNFPDRFSGHQFPNYSSELNVNALLLGDSALYLCASSLVGTGTSEQFFGPGTRLTVL.

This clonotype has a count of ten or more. This CDR3 is CASSSTGTAIYNEQFF. The DNA of the CDR3 is TGTGCCAGCAGCTCCACCGGGACGGCTATCTACAATGAGCAGTTCTTC. The chain joins TRBV7-3 to TRBJ2-1, with D tentatively TRBD1 or TRBD2 (5 bases each). CDR3 length equals 16 residues. The germline V and J ends were trimmed by 4 bases and 3 bases, with 16 bases remaining between them. The V gene's germline CDR1 is SGHTA and CDR2 FQGTGA.

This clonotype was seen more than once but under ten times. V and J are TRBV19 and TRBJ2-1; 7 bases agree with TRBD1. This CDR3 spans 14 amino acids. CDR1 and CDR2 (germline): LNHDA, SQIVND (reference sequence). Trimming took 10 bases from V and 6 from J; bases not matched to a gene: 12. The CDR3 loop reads CATMVVGGINEQFF. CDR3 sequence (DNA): TGTGCCACCATGGTGGTAGGGGGCATCAATGAGCAGTTCTTC. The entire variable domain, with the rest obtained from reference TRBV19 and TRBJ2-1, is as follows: DGGITQSPKYLFRKEGQNVTLSCEQNLNHDAMYWYRQDPGQGLRLIYYSQIVNDFQKGDIAEGYSVSREKKESFPLTVTSAQKNPTAFYLCATMVVGGINEQFFGPGTRLTVL.

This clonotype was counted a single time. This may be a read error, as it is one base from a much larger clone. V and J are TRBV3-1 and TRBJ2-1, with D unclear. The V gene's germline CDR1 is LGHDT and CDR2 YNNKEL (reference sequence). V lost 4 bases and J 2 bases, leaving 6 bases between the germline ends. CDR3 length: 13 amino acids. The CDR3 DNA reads TGTGCCAGCAGCCCCTCAACCTACAATGAGCAGTTCTTC. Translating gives CASSPSTYNEQFF.

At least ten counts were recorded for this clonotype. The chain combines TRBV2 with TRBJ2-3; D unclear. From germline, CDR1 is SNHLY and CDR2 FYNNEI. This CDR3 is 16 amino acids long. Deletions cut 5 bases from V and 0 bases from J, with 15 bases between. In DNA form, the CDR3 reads TGTGCCAGCAGTCCCACTTGGAGCCCTAGCACAGATACGCAGTATTTT. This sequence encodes CASSPTWSPSTDTQYF.

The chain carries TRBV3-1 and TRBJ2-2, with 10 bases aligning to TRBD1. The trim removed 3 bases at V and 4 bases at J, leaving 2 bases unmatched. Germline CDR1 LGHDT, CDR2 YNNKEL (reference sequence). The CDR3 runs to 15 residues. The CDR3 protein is CASSHRTGGTGELFF. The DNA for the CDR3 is TGTGCCAGCAGCCACCGGACAGGGGGCACCGGGGAGCTGTTTTTT.

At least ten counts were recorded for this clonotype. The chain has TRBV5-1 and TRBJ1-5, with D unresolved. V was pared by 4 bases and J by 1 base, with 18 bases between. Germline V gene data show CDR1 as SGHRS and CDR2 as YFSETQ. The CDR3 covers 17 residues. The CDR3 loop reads CASSRRPRGPSNQPQHF. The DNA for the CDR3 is TGCGCCAGCAGCCGGAGGCCAAGAGGGCCGAGCAATCAGCCCCAGCATTTT.

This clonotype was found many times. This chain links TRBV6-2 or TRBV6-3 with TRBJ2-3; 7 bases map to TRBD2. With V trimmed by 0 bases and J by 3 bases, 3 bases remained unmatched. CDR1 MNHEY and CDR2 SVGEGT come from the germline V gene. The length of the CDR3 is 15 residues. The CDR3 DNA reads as TGTGCCAGCAGTTACTCGGCGGGGGATACAGATACGCAGTATTTT. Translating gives CASSYSAGDTDTQYF.

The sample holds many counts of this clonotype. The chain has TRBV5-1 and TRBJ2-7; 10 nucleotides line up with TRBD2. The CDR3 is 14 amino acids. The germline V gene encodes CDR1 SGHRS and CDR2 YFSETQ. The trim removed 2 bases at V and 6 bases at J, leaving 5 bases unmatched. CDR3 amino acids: CASSLYLAGAEQYF. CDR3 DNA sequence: TGCGCCAGCAGCTTATACCTAGCGGGGGCCGAGCAGTACTTC.

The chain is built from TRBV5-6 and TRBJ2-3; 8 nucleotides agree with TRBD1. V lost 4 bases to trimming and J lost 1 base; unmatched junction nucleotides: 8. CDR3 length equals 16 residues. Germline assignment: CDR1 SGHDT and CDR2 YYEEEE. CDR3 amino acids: CASSQGQASRTDTQYF. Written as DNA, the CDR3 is TGTGCCAGCAGCCAGGGACAGGCCTCTCGCACAGATACGCAGTATTTT.

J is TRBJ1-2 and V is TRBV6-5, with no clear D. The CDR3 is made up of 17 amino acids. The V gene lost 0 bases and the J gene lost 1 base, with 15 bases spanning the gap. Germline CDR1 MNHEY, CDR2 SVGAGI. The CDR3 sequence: CASSYSRGPEGNYGYTF. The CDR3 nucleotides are TGTGCCAGCAGTTACTCGAGAGGCCCGGAGGGTAACTATGGCTACACCTTC.

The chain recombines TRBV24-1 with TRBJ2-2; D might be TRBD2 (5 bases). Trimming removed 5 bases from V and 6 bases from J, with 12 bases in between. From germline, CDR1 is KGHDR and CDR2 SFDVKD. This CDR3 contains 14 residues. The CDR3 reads CATSAGYESGELFF. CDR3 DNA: TGTGCCACCAGTGCGGGATACGAATCCGGGGAGCTGTTTTTT.

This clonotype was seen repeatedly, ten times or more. This CDR3 reads CASTPAASYEQYF. Written as DNA, the CDR3 is TGTGCCAGCACACCTGCAGCCTCCTACGAGCAGTACTTC. V gene TRBV2 combines with J gene TRBJ2-7; no reliable D call. The ends were cut back, 7 bases at V and 0 bases at J, with 10 bases in the middle. Looked up from germline, CDR1 is SNHLY and CDR2 is FYNNEI. The CDR3 has 13 residues. Drawing the rest from reference TRBV2 and TRBJ2-7, the complete variable domain is EPEVTQTPSHQVTQMGQEVILRCVPISNHLYFYWYRQILGQKVEFLVSFYNNEISEKSEIFDDQFSVERPDGSNFTLKIRSTKLEDSAMYFCASTPAASYEQYFGPGTRLTVT.

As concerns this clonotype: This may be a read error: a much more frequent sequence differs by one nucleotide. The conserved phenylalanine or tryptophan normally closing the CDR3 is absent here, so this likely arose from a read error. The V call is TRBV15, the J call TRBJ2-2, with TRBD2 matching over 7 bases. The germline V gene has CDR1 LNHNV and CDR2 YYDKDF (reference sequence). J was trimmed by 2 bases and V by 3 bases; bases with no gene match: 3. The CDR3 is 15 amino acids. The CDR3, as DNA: TGTGCCACCAGCAGTGGGACTAAAAACACCGGGGAGCTGTTTCTT. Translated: CATSSGTKNTGELFL.

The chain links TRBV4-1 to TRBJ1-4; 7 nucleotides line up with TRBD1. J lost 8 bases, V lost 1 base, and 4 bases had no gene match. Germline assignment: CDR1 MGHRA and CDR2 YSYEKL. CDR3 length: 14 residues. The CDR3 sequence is CASSQVSGGEKLFF. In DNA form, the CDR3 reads TGCGCCAGCAGCCAAGTCTCAGGGGGGGAAAAACTGTTTTTT.

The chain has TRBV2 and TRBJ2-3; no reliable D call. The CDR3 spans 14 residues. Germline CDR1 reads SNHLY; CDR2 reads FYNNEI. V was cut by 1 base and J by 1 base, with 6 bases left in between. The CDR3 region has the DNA TGTGCCAGCAGTGAAGGGGTTGGCACAGATACGCAGTATTTT. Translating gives CASSEGVGTDTQYF.

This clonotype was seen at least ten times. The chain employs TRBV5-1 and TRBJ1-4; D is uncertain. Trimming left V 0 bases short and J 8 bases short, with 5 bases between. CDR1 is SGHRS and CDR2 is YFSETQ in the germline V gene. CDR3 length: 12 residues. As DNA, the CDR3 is TGCGCCAGCAGCTTGGGAGGGGAAAAACTGTTTTTT. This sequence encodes CASSLGGEKLFF.

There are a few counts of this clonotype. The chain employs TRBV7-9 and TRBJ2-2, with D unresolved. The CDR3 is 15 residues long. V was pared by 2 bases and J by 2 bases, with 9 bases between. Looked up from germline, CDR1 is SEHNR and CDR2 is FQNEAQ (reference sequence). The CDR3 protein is CASSLLTDNTGELFF. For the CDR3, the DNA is TGTGCCAGCAGCTTACTTACAGACAACACCGGGGAGCTGTTTTTT.